These 32 T cell receptor beta chains share one sample of origin, sequenced in a study of blood T cell repertoires in COVID-19. Profiling relied on immunoSEQ multiplex PCR, and the TCRdb table lists in-frame clones only, not all of them. Of roughly 250,000 clones listed, 65% to 85% are singletons. The source material was peripheral blood. The source of these receptors is a man aged 50-60 years with active or convalescent COVID-19.

This chain links TRBV4-1 with TRBJ1-3; possibly TRBD1 for D (6 bases). The length of the CDR3 is 16 residues. Germline CDR1 reads MGHRA; CDR2 reads YSYEKL. Trimming took off 1 base at V and 2 bases at J, with 12 bases between the two ends. In DNA, the CDR3 is TGCGCCAGCAGCCAAGGACCCACAGGGACTGGAAACACCATATATTTT. Translation gives CASSQGPTGTGNTIYF.

The J gene is TRBJ2-5, the V gene TRBV29-1; possibly TRBD1 for D (6 bases). Germline V CDR1 and CDR2: SQVTM, ANQGSEA. This CDR3 has 11 amino acids. The V end was cut by 7 bases, the J end by 5 bases, with 11 bases between. Here the CDR3 reads CSGDQGETQYF. The CDR3 DNA follows: TGCAGCGGCGACCAGGGGGAGACCCAGTACTTC.

The chain couples TRBV2 to TRBJ2-1, with 12 positions matching TRBD1. The CDR3 has 14 amino acids. In germline, CDR1 is SNHLY, CDR2 FYNNEI. V gave up 7 bases and J gave up 8 bases; unmatched junction bases: 6. CDR3 sequence (DNA): TGTGCCAGCACCCGGGACAGGGGGCGGGATGAGCAGTTCTTC. This gives the protein CASTRDRGRDEQFF. The complete variable domain, with remaining parts taken from reference TRBV2 and TRBJ2-1, reads EPEVTQTPSHQVTQMGQEVILRCVPISNHLYFYWYRQILGQKVEFLVSFYNNEISEKSEIFDDQFSVERPDGSNFTLKIRSTKLEDSAMYFCASTRDRGRDEQFFGPGTRLTVL.

The genes are TRBV4-2 and TRBJ1-1; weak D call: TRBD1 (6 bases). Germline loops: CDR1 LGHNA, CDR2 YNFKEQ. V was shortened by 9 bases and J by 1 base, with 9 bases between the two germline ends. This CDR3 has 12 residues. This CDR3 is CARGHQNTEAFF. The CDR3 coding sequence is TGTGCCAGGGGACACCAGAACACTGAAGCTTTCTTT.

The V gene is TRBV2, the J gene TRBJ1-5, with D unresolved. CDR3 length: 16 residues. V was cut by 4 bases and J by 1 base, with 14 bases left in between. Germline lookup yields CDR1 SNHLY and CDR2 FYNNEI. This CDR3 is CASSAARGGSNQPQHF. CDR3 in DNA: TGTGCCAGCAGTGCTGCAAGAGGAGGCAGCAATCAGCCCCAGCATTTT.

The chain links TRBV18 to TRBJ1-1; 8 bases fit TRBD1. From germline, CDR1 is KGHSH and CDR2 LQKENI. The length of the CDR3 is 15 residues. V shed 1 base and J 2 bases; nucleotides not matched to a gene: 3. This CDR3 is CASSPLAGGNTEAFF. The CDR3, as DNA: TGTGCCAGCTCACCACTCGCAGGGGGCAACACTGAAGCTTTCTTT. Variable domain in full (rest from reference TRBV18 and TRBJ1-1): NAGVMQNPRHLVRRRGQEARLRCSPMKGHSHVYWYRQLPEEGLKFMVYLQKENIIDESGMPKERFSAEFPKEGPSILRIQQVVRGDSAAYFCASSPLAGGNTEAFFGQGTRLTVV.

CDR3 residues: CASTPGQQINEQFF. The CDR3 nucleotides read TGTGCCAGCACTCCGGGACAGCAGATTAATGAGCAGTTCTTC. The gene calls are TRBV6-5 and TRBJ2-1, with 7 bases fitting TRBD1. V dropped 7 bases and J dropped 7; count of bases not matched to a gene: 10. The V gene's germline CDR1 is MNHEY and CDR2 SVGAGI. The CDR3 extends over 14 amino acids.

This rearrangement joins TRBV2 to TRBJ2-7; D unclear. With 8 bases removed from V and 6 bases from J, the gap between germline ends came to 14 bases. CDR3 length: 12 residues. Germline CDR1 reads SNHLY; CDR2 reads FYNNEI. CDR3 region: CASLGPTPEQYF. CDR3 DNA sequence: TGTGCCAGCCTGGGCCCTACCCCCGAGCAGTACTTC.

The rearrangement links TRBV6-2 or TRBV6-3 to TRBJ2-3; 7 positions agree with TRBD2. Trimming removed 2 bases from V and 2 bases from J; junction bases left unmatched: 4. Germline assignment: CDR1 MNHEY and CDR2 SVGEGT. CDR3 length: 15 amino acids. CDR3 DNA sequence: TGTGCCAGCAGTTACACCGGGACTAACACAGATACGCAGTATTTT. This sequence encodes CASSYTGTNTDTQYF.

The V call is TRBV27, the J call TRBJ1-4; 8 nucleotides align to TRBD1. The V segment lost 6 bases and the J segment 4 bases; nucleotides outside the gene matches: 13. The germline CDR1 and CDR2 sequences are MNHEY and SMNVEV (reference sequence). This CDR3 is 17 amino acids long. CDR3 in amino acids: CASSRSQGGASNEKLFF. CDR3 DNA: TGTGCCAGCAGCCGGTCACAGGGGGGAGCGAGTAATGAAAAACTGTTTTTT.

The CDR3 DNA is TGTGCCAGCAGTTTATCGCGGGGTAGCACAGATACGCAGTATTTT. Translated, it gives CASSLSRGSTDTQYF. J is TRBJ2-3 and V is TRBV27; possibly TRBD2 for D (6 bases). V was trimmed by 0 bases and J by 0 bases, leaving 7 bases between them. The CDR3 covers 15 residues. Germline V gene lookup returns CDR1 MNHEY and CDR2 SMNVEV (reference sequence).

This rearrangement joins TRBV3-1 (or the pseudogene TRBV3-2) to TRBJ2-6; tentative D call: TRBD1 (5 bases). V dropped 3 bases and J dropped 4 bases, with 16 bases sitting between them. The CDR3 loop spans 17 amino acids. The germline CDR1 and CDR2 sequences are LGHDT and YNNKEL (reference sequence). The CDR3 loop reads CASSHGSRGAGANVLTF. The DNA of the CDR3 is TGTGCCAGCAGCCACGGGTCTCGTGGGGCCGGGGCCAACGTCCTGACTTTC.

The V gene is TRBV6-5, the J gene TRBJ2-7; 16 bases align to TRBD2. The V segment lost 8 bases and the J segment 7 bases; nucleotides outside the gene matches: 5. CDR3 length equals 14 residues. In germline, CDR1 is MNHEY, CDR2 SVGAGI. In DNA form, the CDR3 reads TGTGCCAGCTTGGGGACTAGCGGGGGGGATGAGCAGTACTTC. Protein product: CASLGTSGGDEQYF.

This clone appeared once. The chain couples TRBV3-1 (or the pseudogene TRBV3-2) to TRBJ1-4, with TRBD1 matching over 10 bases. The V and J ends lost 1 base and 11 bases, in that order; junction bases with no gene match: 7. Germline V gene data show CDR1 as LGHDT and CDR2 as YNNKEL (reference sequence). This CDR3 comprises 15 residues. CDR3 amino acids: CASSQAIGQGGKLFF. The CDR3 nucleotides read TGTGCCAGCAGCCAAGCTATTGGACAGGGGGGGAAACTGTTTTTT.

This clone was counted between two and nine times. V gene TRBV4-3 combines with J gene TRBJ2-3; TRBD2 agrees at 10 bases. V trimming: 2 bases; J trimming: 5 bases; junction bases outside the gene matches: 7. The CDR3 has 16 amino acids. CDR1 and CDR2 from the germline V gene are LGHNA and YSLEER. The DNA of the CDR3 is TGCGCCAGCAGCCAACTTAGCGGGGGGCGGGGAGATACGCAGTATTTT. Amino acids: CASSQLSGGRGDTQYF.

The chain has TRBV18 and TRBJ1-1; D is unclear. CDR3 length equals 13 residues. Germline lookup yields CDR1 KGHSH and CDR2 LQKENI. The germline V and J ends were trimmed by 1 base and 1 base, with 4 bases remaining between them. The CDR3 loop reads CASSPRGNTEAFF. The CDR3 nucleotides are TGTGCCAGCTCACCACGAGGGAACACTGAAGCTTTCTTT. The complete variable domain, with remaining parts taken from reference TRBV18 and TRBJ1-1, reads NAGVMQNPRHLVRRRGQEARLRCSPMKGHSHVYWYRQLPEEGLKFMVYLQKENIIDESGMPKERFSAEFPKEGPSILRIQQVVRGDSAAYFCASSPRGNTEAFFGQGTRLTVV.

The chain combines TRBV5-8 with TRBJ1-6, with a tentative D call TRBD1 (5 bases). Trimming shortened V by 0 bases and J by 8 bases, and 21 bases separated the two germline ends. Germline CDR1 SGHTS, CDR2 YDEGEE. This CDR3 is 18 amino acids long. CDR3 DNA: TGTGCCAGCAGCTTGGGCGGGACCTCTAGGGCGGTGGATTCACCCCTCCACTTT. Its translation is CASSLGGTSRAVDSPLHF.

The rearrangement uses TRBV5-4 and TRBJ2-5; 8 bases are shared with TRBD2. V was pared by 1 base and J by 1 base, with 6 bases of the junction left unmatched. This CDR3 has 16 residues. Germline V gene sequence: CDR1 SGHNT, CDR2 YYREEE (reference sequence). CDR3 in DNA: TGTGCCAGCAGCTTGCCTACGGGGGGGTTCCAAGAGACCCAGTACTTC. This sequence encodes CASSLPTGGFQETQYF.

This chain links TRBV11-2 with TRBJ2-5; 12 bases line up with TRBD1. This CDR3 is built from 18 residues. The junction had 12 bases not matched to a gene; V was cut back by 3 bases and J by 4 bases. Germline V gene lookup returns CDR1 SGHAT and CDR2 FQNNGV. The CDR3, as DNA: TGTGCCAGCAGCTTTTTGTCTTGGGACAGGGGGCGTGGAGAGACCCAGTACTTC. Protein sequence: CASSFLSWDRGRGETQYF.

The rearrangement links TRBV30 to TRBJ2-2; no clear D gene. The CDR3 is made up of 11 amino acids. Trimming took 8 bases from V and 7 from J, leaving 11 bases between them. Germline V lookup: CDR1 GTSNPN, CDR2 SVGIG (reference sequence). CDR3 nucleotide sequence: TGTGCCCTCCCCGTCGTCGGGGAGCTGTTTTTT. This translates into CALPVVGELFF. Looking up the rest from reference TRBV30 and TRBJ2-2 gives the full variable domain: SQTIHQWPATLVQPVGSPLSLECTVEGTSNPNLYWYRQAAGRGLQLLFYSVGIGQISSEVPQNLSASRPQDRQFILSSKKLLLSDSGFYLCALPVVGELFFGEGSRLTVL.

This chain uses TRBV6-6 with TRBJ1-1; D is possibly TRBD1 (5 bases). Germline CDR1 and CDR2: MNHNY and SVGAGI (reference sequence). V lost 7 bases to trimming and J lost 8 bases, with 17 bases between them. This CDR3 comprises 13 residues. CDR3 in DNA: TGTGCCAGCATAGGTAGGGAGGGGAGGGAAGCTTTCTTT. It yields the protein CASIGREGREAFF.

This clone came up once. The gene calls are TRBV7-8 and TRBJ2-4; maybe TRBD1 (5 bases). Trimming cost V 1 base and J 6 bases, with 13 bases left between them. CDR3 length equals 15 residues. Germline V lookup: CDR1 SGHVS, CDR2 FQNEAQ. CDR3 nucleotide sequence: TGTGCCAGCAGCTTAGGGCAGGGATTGCGAAACATTCAGTACTTC. It yields the protein CASSLGQGLRNIQYF. Full variable domain (remainder filled in from reference TRBV7-8 and TRBJ2-4): GAGVSQSPRYKVAKRGQDVALRCDPISGHVSLFWYQQALGQGPEFLTYFQNEAQLDKSGLPSDRFFAERPEGSVSTLKIQRTQQEDSAVYLCASSLGQGLRNIQYFGAGTRLSVL.

The chain combines TRBV7-2 with TRBJ2-7; no clear D. The CDR3 runs 14 residues. Trimming took 1 base from V and 4 from J, leaving 11 bases between them. Germline V gives CDR1 SGHTA, CDR2 FQGNSA. CDR3 nucleotides: TGTGCCAGCAGCTTAGGGAGAGAGAGTTACGAGCAGTACTTC. It codes for CASSLGRESYEQYF.

The chain uses TRBV7-2 and TRBJ2-7; 7 positions match TRBD1. J gave up 4 bases and V 5 bases, and 14 bases lay outside the gene matches. Germline values: CDR1 SGHTA, CDR2 FQGNSA. The CDR3 contains 16 residues. In nucleotides, the CDR3 is TGTGCCAGCAGCCAAGGCCGGACAGGTTTACAGTACGAGCAGTACTTC. Its translation is CASSQGRTGLQYEQYF.

The chain has TRBV7-2 and TRBJ1-3; D is unresolved. Trimming cost V 5 bases and J 2 bases, with 13 bases left between them. Germline CDR1 and CDR2: SGHTA and FQGNSA. CDR3 length: 15 residues. This CDR3 is CASSPRGETGNTIYF. The CDR3, as DNA: TGTGCCAGCAGCCCCCGGGGTGAGACTGGAAACACCATATATTTT.

J is TRBJ1-1 and V is TRBV28; 8 bases agree with TRBD1. The length of the CDR3 is 13 residues. Germline V gene sequence: CDR1 MDHEN, CDR2 SYDVKM. V was clipped by 6 bases and J by 12 bases; unmatched bases: 12. The CDR3 is CASRVDRALRTFF. The DNA of the CDR3 is TGTGCCAGCAGGGTGGACAGGGCTTTAAGAACTTTCTTT.

The V and J genes are TRBV20-1 and TRBJ1-4, with unresolved D. V lost 1 base, J lost 8 bases, and 5 bases lay in between. There are 11 residues in the CDR3. Per the germline V gene, CDR1 is DFQATT and CDR2 is SNEGSKA (reference sequence). CDR3 protein: CSARAGEKLFF. DNA for the CDR3: TGCAGTGCTAGAGCGGGGGAAAAACTGTTTTTT.

The gene calls are TRBV4-1 and TRBJ1-3, with 7 bases fitting TRBD1. V gave up 2 bases and J gave up 4 bases; unmatched junction bases: 8. In germline, CDR1 is MGHRA, CDR2 YSYEKL. The CDR3 has 16 residues. The CDR3 DNA follows: TGCGCCAGCAGCCAAAGAGTCTCGGGACAGGGAAACACCATATATTTT. Translating it yields CASSQRVSGQGNTIYF.

The chain couples TRBV7-2 to TRBJ2-3, with TRBD2 matching 11 bases. Germline CDR1 and CDR2: SGHTA and FQGNSA. Unmatched junction bases numbered 4, after V lost 2 bases and J lost 3 bases. The CDR3 covers 16 residues. The CDR3 nucleotides are TGTGCCAGCAGCTTAACCCTAGCGGGGGGAACAGATACGCAGTATTTT. Translating it yields CASSLTLAGGTDTQYF.

The V and J genes are TRBV30 and TRBJ1-5, with D possibly being TRBD1 (5 bases). CDR1 and CDR2 from the germline V gene are GTSNPN and SVGIG (reference sequence). The CDR3 sequence is 13 residues long. Trimming pared 5 bases from V and 3 bases from J, leaving 11 bases between. The CDR3 nucleotides are TGTGCCTGGCAGCAGGGAAACAATCAGCCCCAGCATTTT. Amino acid sequence: CAWQQGNNQPQHF.

The table lists this clone with a count of one. V is TRBV6-5 and J is TRBJ1-4; TRBD1 matches at 8 bases. The J segment lost 8 bases and the V segment lost 0 bases, leaving 5 bases of the junction unmatched. Germline V CDR1 and CDR2: MNHEY, SVGAGI. The CDR3 loop spans 15 amino acids. CDR3 amino acids: CASSYSGTGREKLFF. CDR3 DNA: TGTGCCAGCAGTTACTCGGGGACAGGAAGGGAAAAACTGTTTTTT.

This clone was picked up one time. This chain uses TRBV18 with TRBJ1-4, with 9 bases matching TRBD1. The CDR3 sequence is 15 residues long. Germline loops: CDR1 KGHSH, CDR2 LQKENI. Trimming removed 5 bases from V and 8 bases from J; junction bases left unmatched: 9. The CDR3: CASSSSQGAGEKLFF. The CDR3 coding sequence is TGTGCCAGCTCAAGCTCACAGGGGGCCGGCGAAAAACTGTTTTTT.